Below, 24 T cell receptor beta chains from the same sample are listed, as sequenced in a study of blood T cells in healthy people across ages. Next came a second PCR, run for about 7 to 12 cycles, which used a sample-barcoded 5' primer along with a J-beta primer mix. In TCRdb, the 5' RACE reads were re-called with MiXCR into one record per CDR3 protein. Of 600,000 to 850,000 distinct CDR3 sequences listed, approximately 39% are singletons. Sample: blood. All receptors come from an older woman in good health.

This rearrangement joins TRBV6-2 or TRBV6-3 to TRBJ2-7, with 8 bases that match TRBD2. The J segment lost 1 base and the V segment lost 6 bases, leaving 8 bases of the junction unmatched. The germline gives CDR1 MNHEY, CDR2 SVGEGT. The CDR3 extends over 15 amino acids. CDR3 nucleotides: TGTGCCAGCAGAGGAAGCGGGAGAGGGTCCTACGAGCAGTACTTC. It encodes CASRGSGRGSYEQYF.

This chain connects TRBV7-2 to TRBJ2-7; tentatively, D is TRBD2 (5 bases). The V and J ends lost 2 bases and 3 bases respectively, with 11 bases between them. Germline CDR1 and CDR2: SGHTA and FQGNSA. This CDR3 is built from 14 residues. The CDR3 coding sequence is TGTGCCAGCAGCTTAATGGGCGGACTCTACGAGCAGTACTTC. Protein sequence: CASSLMGGLYEQYF. Combining the CDR3 with reference TRBV7-2 and TRBJ2-7 gives the whole variable domain GAGVSQSPSNKVTEKGKDVELRCDPISGHTALYWYRQSLGQGLEFLIYFQGNSAPDKSGLPSDRFSAERTGGSVSTLTIQRTQQEDSAVYLCASSLMGGLYEQYFGPGTRLTVT.

This clonotype was seen a few times. The genes are TRBV10-3 and TRBJ2-5, with 9 bases matching TRBD2. From germline, CDR1 is ENHRY and CDR2 SYGVKD. V trimming: 0 bases; J trimming: 1 base; junction bases outside the gene matches: 12. The CDR3 is 19 residues long. The CDR3 protein is CAISESSTGLAWLQETQYF. DNA of the CDR3: TGTGCCATCAGTGAGTCGTCGACGGGACTAGCATGGCTCCAAGAGACCCAGTACTTC.

This clonotype was counted a few times. The CDR3, as DNA: TGTGCCGGAAAAGGACCTCGGTCGGGAGTATGTGTGGCGCAGTATTTT. Amino acid sequence: CAGKGPRSGVCVAQYF. The chain carries TRBV9 and TRBJ2-3; TRBD2 might be the D (6 bases). CDR1 SGDLS and CDR2 YYNGEE come from the germline V gene. The CDR3 sequence is 16 residues long. V was clipped by 10 bases and J by 10 bases, with 31 bases between them.

The CDR3 sequence is CASSVAGASYNEQFF. In DNA form, the CDR3 reads TGTGCCAGCAGTGTGGCAGGGGCTTCCTACAATGAGCAGTTCTTC. The chain has TRBV2 and TRBJ2-1; maybe TRBD1 (6 bases). V lost 4 bases, J lost 1 base, and 11 bases lay in between. CDR1 SNHLY and CDR2 FYNNEI come from the germline V gene. The CDR3 consists of 15 residues.

The V gene is TRBV11-2, the J gene TRBJ2-5; 8 nucleotides agree with TRBD2. This CDR3 spans 14 amino acids. Germline CDR1 and CDR2: SGHAT and FQNNGV. The ends lost 7 bases at V and 5 bases at J; junction bases unmatched: 9. CDR3 protein: CASTGAGGWETQYF. The CDR3 DNA is TGTGCCAGCACTGGGGCGGGAGGTTGGGAGACCCAGTACTTC.

This clonotype was found a few times. V gene TRBV6-2 or TRBV6-3 combines with J gene TRBJ2-1, with 7 bases fitting TRBD2. The junction had 5 bases not matched to a gene; V was cut back by 2 bases and J by 7 bases. The germline V gene has CDR1 MNHEY and CDR2 SVGEGT. The CDR3 contains 14 residues. Here the CDR3 DNA reads TGTGCCAGCAGTTACAGGCGGGGGTTGAATGAGCAGTTCTTC. Translation gives CASSYRRGLNEQFF.

For this clonotype: A clone one base away is much larger, so this may be a read error. V is TRBV12-3 or TRBV12-4 and J is TRBJ2-1, with 7 bases lining up with TRBD2. This CDR3 has 12 amino acids. Trimming took 7 bases from V and 13 from J; bases not matched to a gene: 10. CDR3 in DNA: TGTGCCAGCAATGAGGGGCGGGAGACCCAGTTCTTC. Translated, it gives CASNEGRETQFF.

The chain combines TRBV12-3 or TRBV12-4 with TRBJ1-6; 7 bases map to TRBD1. The CDR3 spans 15 residues. V dropped 5 bases and J dropped 6; count of bases not matched to a gene: 7. In DNA, the CDR3 is TGTGCCAGCAGTCCCGAGGACAGGATTAATTCACCCCTCCACTTT. Translation: CASSPEDRINSPLHF.

This rearrangement joins TRBV20-1 to TRBJ1-2; TRBD1 aligns across 9 bases. Unmatched junction bases numbered 10, after V lost 5 bases and J lost 6 bases. There are 14 residues in the CDR3. Germline loops: CDR1 DFQATT, CDR2 SNEGSKA (reference sequence). This CDR3 reads CSAGDPGQGNGYTF. The CDR3, as DNA: TGCAGTGCTGGTGATCCCGGACAGGGGAATGGCTACACCTTC.

This clonotype was counted a few times. The V gene is TRBV20-1, the J gene TRBJ2-3; the D gene is possibly TRBD1 (5 bases). CDR1 and CDR2 from the germline V gene are DFQATT and SNEGSKA (reference sequence). The V and J ends lost 4 bases and 2 bases respectively, with 13 bases between them. This CDR3 has 14 residues. The CDR3 sequence: CSAIGRVTTDTQYF. Here the CDR3 DNA reads TGCAGTGCTATTGGCAGGGTCACCACAGATACGCAGTATTTT.

This clonotype was recorded a few times. V gene TRBV7-3 combines with J gene TRBJ2-1; tentative D call: TRBD1 (5 bases). V gave up 5 bases and J gave up 0 bases, with 17 bases separating them. The CDR3 sequence is 17 residues long. Germline V gene lookup returns CDR1 SGHTA and CDR2 FQGTGA. The CDR3 region has the DNA TGTGCCAGCAGCCCCAGGGCTAGGGAAAGCTCCTACAATGAGCAGTTCTTC. It yields the protein CASSPRARESSYNEQFF. Supplemented by reference TRBV7-3 and TRBJ2-1, the full variable domain reads GAGVSQTPSNKVTEKGKYVELRCDPISGHTALYWYRQSLGQGPEFLIYFQGTGAADDSGLPNDRFFAVRPEGSVSTLKIQRTERGDSAVYLCASSPRARESSYNEQFFGPGTRLTVL.

The chain employs TRBV7-9 and TRBJ1-1; D is ambiguous. The length of the CDR3 is 15 residues. Per germline, CDR1 SEHNR and CDR2 FQNEAQ (reference sequence). The V end lost 5 bases, the J end lost 5 bases, and 18 bases lay between the germline ends. Here the CDR3 DNA reads TGTGCCAGCAGCCCCGCGGAGGGAGGATGGACTGAAGCTTTCTTT. Residues: CASSPAEGGWTEAFF.

This clonotype was seen only a few times. The chain links TRBV20-1 to TRBJ2-1; no definite D call. The DNA end favors TRBJ2-7, so the J call may be wrong. Germline CDR1 DFQATT, CDR2 SNEGSKA (reference sequence). The CDR3 length is 13 residues. CDR3 coding DNA: TGCAGTGCTGGGCTGACTTATTACAATGAGCAGTACTTC. Translating it yields CSAGLTYYNEQYF.

CDR3 region: CASSQDEAYNEQFF. The CDR3 DNA reads as TGCGCCAGCAGCCAAGATGAGGCCTACAATGAGCAGTTCTTC. The chain recombines TRBV4-3 with TRBJ2-1; D is unclear. Trimming removed 0 bases at V and 2 bases at J, with 5 bases between. In germline, CDR1 is LGHNA, CDR2 YSLEER. The CDR3 extends over 14 amino acids.

The chain recombines TRBV7-2 with TRBJ2-3, with 10 bases that match TRBD2. The CDR3 totals 15 residues. J gave up 6 bases and V 0 bases, and 3 bases lay outside the gene matches. Germline CDR1 SGHTA, CDR2 FQGNSA. The CDR3 bases are TGTGCCAGCAGCTTAGCTCTAGCGGGAGTTGATACGCAGTATTTT. The encoded protein is CASSLALAGVDTQYF.

The genes are TRBV12-3 or TRBV12-4 and TRBJ2-5, with D possibly TRBD2 on 6 matching bases. Trimming stripped 3 bases from V and 5 bases from J, with 13 bases between. There are 14 residues in the CDR3. In DNA, the CDR3 is TGTGCCAGCAGTTTTTGGGGTGGAGGGGAGACCCAGTACTTC. The encoded protein is CASSFWGGGETQYF.

This clonotype was observed many times. This chain joins TRBV4-3 and TRBJ2-3; 13 bases agree with TRBD2. Germline V CDR1 and CDR2: LGHNA, YSLEER. V lost 0 bases, J lost 1 base, and 4 bases stayed unmatched. This CDR3 spans 18 amino acids. The CDR3 reads CASSQDPGLAGGTDTQYF. Written as DNA, the CDR3 is TGCGCCAGCAGCCAAGATCCCGGACTAGCGGGAGGCACAGATACGCAGTATTTT.

The J gene is TRBJ2-5, the V gene TRBV20-1; 9 bases are a match to TRBD2. Germline CDR1 reads DFQATT; CDR2 reads SNEGSKA (reference sequence). The CDR3 is 14 residues long. V lost 3 bases and J lost 4; bases outside the gene matches: 6. The chain's CDR3 is CSASPIAGVETQYF. The CDR3 nucleotides are TGCAGTGCTAGTCCCATAGCGGGGGTAGAGACCCAGTACTTC.

As regards this clonotype: Being one base from a much bigger clone, this may be a read error. V usage is TRBV29-1 and J usage is TRBJ2-5; 9 nucleotides agree with TRBD1. Germline CDR1 SQVTM, CDR2 ANQGSEA. The CDR3 has 12 residues. The CDR3: CGVGQGQETQYF. CDR3 DNA sequence: TGCGGCGTTGGACAGGGGCAAGAGACCCAGTACTTC.

This rearrangement joins TRBV27 to TRBJ1-5, with a possible D match to TRBD1 (5 bases). CDR1 and CDR2 (germline): MNHEY, SMNVEV (reference sequence). Trimming took 5 bases from V and 7 from J, leaving 18 bases between them. The CDR3 is made up of 15 amino acids. The CDR3 protein is CASSPPGGREQPQHF. The CDR3 DNA sequence: TGTGCCAGCAGTCCCCCCGGGGGAAGGGAGCAGCCCCAGCATTTT.

In this sample, this clonotype turned up many times. The chain links TRBV7-2 to TRBJ2-7; 14 bases are shared with TRBD2. The length of the CDR3 is 14 residues. Germline V gene data show CDR1 as SGHTA and CDR2 as FQGNSA. Trimming took 6 bases from V and 6 from J; bases not matched to a gene: 4. CDR3 sequence reads: CASSSGLAGVEQYF. DNA of the CDR3: TGTGCCAGCAGTTCGGGACTAGCGGGAGTCGAGCAGTACTTC.

In its sample, this clonotype was seen a few times. The J gene is TRBJ2-7, the V gene TRBV20-1, with 8 nucleotides matching TRBD1. V lost 2 bases to trimming and J lost 2 bases; unmatched junction nucleotides: 20. The CDR3 has 19 residues. Germline CDR1 reads DFQATT; CDR2 reads SNEGSKA (reference sequence). The CDR3 here is CSARISARQGQANAYEQYF. The CDR3 coding sequence is TGCAGTGCTAGAATAAGCGCCAGACAGGGACAGGCGAACGCCTACGAGCAGTACTTC.

This clonotype was detected many times. The J gene is TRBJ1-5, the V gene TRBV9, with unresolved D. The germline V gene has CDR1 SGDLS and CDR2 YYNGEE. V was cut by 4 bases and J by 0 bases, with 20 bases left in between. This CDR3 region has 18 residues. DNA of the CDR3: TGTGCCAGCAGCCCATGGTGTGAGGGAGAACTTAGCAATCAGCCCCAGCATTTT. Its translation is CASSPWCEGELSNQPQHF.